Listed here are 28 T cell receptor beta chains from one sample, sequenced in a study of shared clonotypes between healthy human individuals. Only in-frame clones appear in the TCRdb table, and some are missing; sequencing was by immunoSEQ multiplex PCR. Here the sample spans about 680,000 clones, approximately 79% being singletons. Sequenced material: memory CD4+ T cells sorted from blood. The subset denotes: CD45RA-negative fraction. These receptors were collected from a woman aged 25 to 39 in good health.

V is TRBV28 and J is TRBJ2-4; 7 bases are shared with TRBD2. Germline CDR1 MDHEN, CDR2 SYDVKM. This CDR3 is 15 amino acids long. The J segment lost 0 bases and the V segment lost 5 bases, leaving 4 bases of the junction unmatched. This CDR3 reads CASSNPGGAKNIQYF. CDR3 coding DNA: TGTGCCAGCAGTAACCCGGGGGGAGCCAAAAACATTCAGTACTTC.

In this sample, this clone turned up a few times. The chain carries TRBV14 and TRBJ1-4; D is uncertain. The CDR3 has 13 amino acids. Germline CDR1 reads SGHDN; CDR2 reads FVKESK. V was clipped by 3 bases and J by 4 bases, with 6 bases between them. This chain's CDR3 is CASSQTDNEKLFF. CDR3 DNA: TGTGCCAGCAGCCAGACCGATAATGAAAAACTGTTTTTT.

This CDR3 reads CASSYSRQGREKLFF. CDR3 nucleotides: TGTGCCAGCAGTTACTCGAGACAGGGGAGGGAAAAACTGTTTTTT. This sequence joins TRBV6-5 and TRBJ1-4; 8 bases match TRBD1. This CDR3 spans 15 amino acids. Looked up from germline, CDR1 is MNHEY and CDR2 is SVGAGI. V shed 0 bases, J shed 8 bases, and the junction held 5 bases outside the gene matches.

This clone was picked up one time. This chain links TRBV19 with TRBJ2-2; 16 bases map to TRBD2. The ends lost 5 bases at V and 3 bases at J; junction bases unmatched: 9. Germline V gene sequence: CDR1 LNHDA, CDR2 SQIVND (reference sequence). The CDR3 spans 19 residues. CDR3 region: CASSALLGTSGRDTGELFF. The CDR3 DNA reads TGTGCCAGTAGTGCCCTCCTCGGGACTAGCGGGAGGGACACCGGGGAGCTGTTTTTT.

This clone was detected a few times. The chain links TRBV25-1 to TRBJ1-4; D remains ambiguous. Per germline, CDR1 MGHDK and CDR2 SYGVNS. The CDR3 totals 14 residues. The V and J ends lost 3 bases and 0 bases respectively, with 5 bases between them. The DNA of the CDR3 is TGTGCCAGCAGTGATGCAACAACTAATGAAAAACTGTTTTTT. Its protein is CASSDATTNEKLFF.

V and J are TRBV10-2 and TRBJ1-4, with TRBD1 matching 9 bases. The trim removed 4 bases at V and 7 bases at J, leaving 4 bases unmatched. Germline V gene lookup returns CDR1 WSHSY and CDR2 SAAADI. The CDR3 covers 14 residues. The DNA of the CDR3 is TGCGCCAGCAGTGGGACAGGGGAGGGTGAAAAACTGTTTTTT. Its protein is CASSGTGEGEKLFF.

The DNA for the CDR3 is TGTGCCAGCAGCTTAGCAGGCCCTAACCAGCCCCAGCATTTT. It encodes CASSLAGPNQPQHF. This chain joins TRBV7-3 and TRBJ1-5; D not resolved. CDR1 and CDR2 (germline): SGHTA, FQGTGA. Trimming shortened V by 2 bases and J by 7 bases, and 12 bases separated the two germline ends. The CDR3 has 14 amino acids.

Concerning this clone: Other DNA sequences of this sample code for an identical CDR3. V usage is TRBV5-1 and J usage is TRBJ1-4; 9 bases map to TRBD1. The V gene's germline CDR1 is SGHRS and CDR2 YFSETQ. V lost 0 bases to trimming and J lost 8 bases; unmatched junction nucleotides: 5. The CDR3 spans 15 residues. The CDR3 region has the DNA TGCGCCAGCAGCTTGGGGGACAGGGACGGGGAAAAACTGTTTTTT. It specifies CASSLGDRDGEKLFF.

This clone appeared a single time. The V call is TRBV18, the J call TRBJ2-3; D remains ambiguous. Germline CDR1 KGHSH, CDR2 LQKENI. CDR3 length equals 16 residues. V lost 1 base to trimming and J lost 0 bases, with 11 bases between them. Here the CDR3 reads CASSPQAHTSTDTQYF. The CDR3 bases are TGTGCCAGCTCACCACAGGCACACACTAGCACAGATACGCAGTATTTT.

This clone showed up many times. The DNA is left out, because the CDR3 cannot be placed on it with certainty; the CDR3 is given as TCRdb lists it. V and J are TRBV21-1 and TRBJ2-7; TRBD1, as called in the table, went unchecked against the DNA. TRBV21-1 is a listed pseudogene. The CDR3 spans 21 residues, counting both ends. The CDR3: CASSKVAPGSGYRDRGAEQYF.

The V and J genes are TRBV1 and TRBJ1-5; the table names TRBD1, a call not compared with the DNA. TRBV1 is noted as a pseudogene. The CDR3 length is 16 residues. For the CDR3, the DNA is TGCACCAGCAGCCAAGATTCAGGGCCTAGCAATCAGCCCCAGCATTTT. Translated, it gives CTSSQDSGPSNQPQHF.

The gene calls are TRBV2 and TRBJ2-3, with 7 bases aligning to TRBD1. Trimming at V came to 8 bases and at J to 2 bases, leaving 7 bases not matched to a gene. The CDR3 is made up of 14 amino acids. The V gene's germline CDR1 is SNHLY and CDR2 FYNNEI. The CDR3 here is CASRDREDTDTQYF. In nucleotides, the CDR3 is TGTGCCAGCCGGGACAGAGAAGACACAGATACGCAGTATTTT.

This clone was seen once. The gene calls are TRBV28 and TRBJ1-5; tentative D call: TRBD1 (5 bases). CDR1 is MDHEN and CDR2 is SYDVKM in the germline V gene. Between the trimmed V and J ends, which lost 5 bases and 4 bases, there was a span of 15 bases. The CDR3 covers 15 residues. In DNA form, the CDR3 reads TGTGCCAGCAGTATTGGGGACCGTACGAATCAGCCCCAGCATTTT. It specifies CASSIGDRTNQPQHF.

This sequence joins TRBV29-1 and TRBJ2-1, with a weak D call TRBD1 (7 bases). Per germline, CDR1 SQVTM and CDR2 ANQGSEA. There are 14 residues in the CDR3. Trimming stripped 3 bases from V and 4 bases from J, with 13 bases between. The chain's CDR3 is CSVDAGTVYNEQFF. Here the CDR3 DNA reads TGCAGCGTTGATGCGGGGACAGTTTACAATGAGCAGTTCTTC.

The V and J genes are TRBV5-4 and TRBJ2-5; no definite D call. Trimming cost V 4 bases and J 0 bases, with 7 bases left between them. CDR3 length: 13 amino acids. Germline values: CDR1 SGHNT, CDR2 YYREEE (reference sequence). The CDR3 reads CASSRSYQETQYF. DNA for the CDR3: TGTGCCAGCAGCCGATCGTACCAAGAGACCCAGTACTTC.

V is TRBV2 and J is TRBJ1-4, with 9 bases identical to TRBD1. The CDR3 runs 15 residues. Germline V gene data show CDR1 as SNHLY and CDR2 as FYNNEI. V gave up 6 bases and J gave up 10 bases; unmatched junction bases: 12. CDR3 nucleotide sequence: TGTGCCAGCAGGGGACGGACAGGGGAGAGGGTAAAACTGTTTTTT. Residues: CASRGRTGERVKLFF.

The genes are TRBV6-6 and TRBJ1-1; possibly TRBD1 for D (6 bases). The CDR3 is made up of 12 amino acids. Per germline, CDR1 MNHNY and CDR2 SVGAGI (reference sequence). Trimming pared 5 bases from V and 11 bases from J, leaving 15 bases between. CDR3 bases: TGTGCCAGCAGTAACCCCAATACAGGGGCTTTCTTT. Translating it yields CASSNPNTGAFF.

The rearrangement links TRBV5-1 to TRBJ2-5; D gene unclear. The CDR3 has 12 amino acids. The V end lost 7 bases, the J end lost 5 bases, and 12 bases lay between the germline ends. CDR1 and CDR2 (germline): SGHRS, YFSETQ. CDR3: CASGLRWETQYF. The CDR3 bases are TGCGCCAGCGGTCTCCGGTGGGAGACCCAGTACTTC.

The chain is built from TRBV28 and TRBJ2-1; unclear D gene. CDR1 is MDHEN and CDR2 is SYDVKM in the germline V gene. Trimming stripped 3 bases from V and 6 bases from J, with 12 bases between. The CDR3 sequence is 14 residues long. CDR3 in DNA: TGTGCCAGCAGTTTCGTGTTCTCAAGCAATGAGCAGTTCTTC. This codes for CASSFVFSSNEQFF.

The chain combines TRBV5-6 with TRBJ2-5; D is unclear. TRBJ2-7 matches the DNA end more closely, so the J call is doubtful. In germline, CDR1 is SGHDT, CDR2 YYEEEE. This CDR3 contains 15 residues. The CDR3 region is CASSSESFISYEQYF. The CDR3 DNA follows: TGTGCCAGCAGCTCCGAGTCCTTCATCTCCTACGAGCAGTACTTC.

This rearrangement joins TRBV11-2 to TRBJ1-2; D gene uncertain. CDR1 is SGHAT and CDR2 is FQNNGV in the germline V gene. Trimming left V 2 bases short and J 6 bases short, with 10 bases between. The CDR3 length is 13 residues. The DNA of the CDR3 is TGTGCCAGCAGCTTAAACCTTGGAAATGGCTACACCTTC. It translates to CASSLNLGNGYTF. The whole variable domain, remainder taken from reference TRBV11-2 and TRBJ1-2, is EAGVAQSPRYKIIEKRQSVAFWCNPISGHATLYWYQQILGQGPKLLIQFQNNGVVDDSQLPKDRFSAERLKGVDSTLKIQPAKLEDSAVYLCASSLNLGNGYTFGSGTRLTVV.

The V call is TRBV6-1, the J call TRBJ2-7, with D possibly being TRBD1 (5 bases). Trimming removed 7 bases at V and 2 bases at J, with 9 bases between. CDR3 length: 12 amino acids. Germline V gene sequence: CDR1 MNHNS, CDR2 SASEGT. CDR3 sequence reads: CASKGETYEQYF. The CDR3 DNA reads TGTGCCAGCAAAGGGGAAACCTACGAGCAGTACTTC.

The V and J genes are TRBV11-2 and TRBJ2-2; TRBD2 is a possible D gene (5 bases). The CDR3 runs to 13 residues. V lost 4 bases to trimming and J lost 4 bases, with 7 bases between them. The germline V gene encodes CDR1 SGHAT and CDR2 FQNNGV. CDR3 nucleotide sequence: TGTGCCAGCAGCTCCGGGGTCACCGGGGAGCTGTTTTTT. Amino acid sequence: CASSSGVTGELFF.

The V gene is TRBV5-1, the J gene TRBJ2-1; D may be TRBD1 or TRBD2 (6 bases each). Germline CDR1 is SGHRS and CDR2 is YFSETQ. This CDR3 region has 13 residues. V lost 1 base and J lost 9, with 11 bases in between. The CDR3 nucleotides are TGCGCCAGCAGCTTGAACCCGGGGGCTGAGCAGTTCTTC. Amino acids: CASSLNPGAEQFF.

CDR3 nucleotides: TGTGCCCGGGAACTAGCGGGGAGCCAGCAGTTCTTC. Translating gives CARELAGSQQFF. The genes are TRBV30 and TRBJ2-1, with TRBD2 matching over 10 bases. The CDR3 has 12 amino acids. The junction had 9 bases not matched to a gene; V was cut back by 8 bases and J by 11 bases. Germline CDR1 GTSNPN, CDR2 SVGIG (reference sequence).

This clone occurred many times. The chain recombines TRBV6-1 with TRBJ2-5; D is perhaps TRBD2 (6 bases). Germline V gives CDR1 MNHNS, CDR2 SASEGT. The CDR3 consists of 16 residues. Trimming took 1 base from V and 5 from J, leaving 17 bases between them. CDR3 sequence (DNA): TGTGCCAGCAGTGAAGTAGGAGGGCAGGGAGGCGAGACCCAGTACTTC. Its protein is CASSEVGGQGGETQYF.

This clone was picked up many times. The CDR3 nucleotides are TGTGCCAGCAGTCGCTACGAGCGTGGCGGCTACACCTTC. Amino acid sequence: CASSRYERGGYTF. The chain joins TRBV28 to TRBJ1-2; no definite D call. The CDR3 has 13 residues. V was shortened by 5 bases and J by 8 bases, with 15 bases between the two germline ends. Germline CDR1 MDHEN, CDR2 SYDVKM.

The chain carries TRBV27 and TRBJ1-4; tentative D call: TRBD1 (6 bases). Germline-derived CDR1 and CDR2 are MNHEY and SMNVEV (reference sequence). CDR3 size: 21 residues. Trimming took 5 bases from V and 0 from J, leaving 28 bases between them. The CDR3: CASSPSLGATADHATNEKLFF. Here the CDR3 DNA reads TGTGCCAGCAGTCCATCCTTGGGGGCGACAGCAGATCATGCAACTAATGAAAAACTGTTTTTT.